This T cell receptor (beta chain) was retrieved from a study of post-analysis software for immune sequencing data. General study points: Patients showed TRBV5-6, TRBV5-1 and TRBV20-1 among four to six TRBV segments more frequent than in controls. F measure grouped same-batch samples tightly together.

With regard to this clonotype: The antigen is unknown.

Sequencing libraries made from TCR beta cDNA carried unique molecular identifiers. Using its own MiXCR run on the PCR reads, TCRdb lists one record per CDR3 protein. The sample has roughly 670,000 distinct CDR3 sequences, about 60% seen once. V shed 4 bases and J 6 bases; nucleotides not matched to a gene: 11. CDR1 DFQATT and CDR2 SNEGSKA come from the germline V gene (reference sequence). The CDR3 length is 15 residues. This sequence originates from a girl aged 2-9 years with multiple sclerosis. The sequencing input was blood. V and J are TRBV20-1 and TRBJ2-1; 8 bases agree with TRBD2. The CDR3 sequence: CSATRGAGAGNEQFF. The CDR3 nucleotides are TGCAGTGCTACCCGGGGAGCGGGAGCTGGCAATGAGCAGTTCTTC.